A single sample is the source of the 22 T cell receptor beta chains below, sequenced in a study of blood T cell repertoires in COVID-19. Clones were read by immunoSEQ multiplex PCR, and TCRdb kept only the in-frame ones, dropping some. There are 80,000 to 95,000 clones in the sample; just over 85% occur only once, and 25% to 30% lies in the top ten. The sample taken for sequencing was peripheral blood. The receptors stem from a man in his forties or fifties with active or convalescent COVID-19.

The J gene is TRBJ1-2, the V gene TRBV7-9; perhaps TRBD1 as D (5 bases). The CDR3 is 18 amino acids. V shed 5 bases and J shed 1 base, with 23 bases lying between them. CDR1 SEHNR and CDR2 FQNEAQ come from the germline V gene (reference sequence). CDR3 in DNA: TGTGCCAGCAGCAGCCGTGACAGCCAGGCCTCCTTTAACTATGGCTACACCTTC. Residues: CASSSRDSQASFNYGYTF.

V usage is TRBV10-1 and J usage is TRBJ2-3; tentatively, D is TRBD1 (5 bases). This CDR3 spans 14 amino acids. The germline V and J ends were trimmed by 2 bases and 0 bases, with 6 bases remaining between them. Looked up from germline, CDR1 is WNHNN and CDR2 is SYGVQD (reference sequence). The DNA of the CDR3 is TGCGCCAGCAGTGAGCAGGGTAGCACAGATACGCAGTATTTT. It translates to CASSEQGSTDTQYF.

This clone appeared a few times. The chain uses TRBV10-1 and TRBJ1-1, with D maybe TRBD1 (5 bases). This CDR3 region has 14 residues. Trimming removed 2 bases at V and 1 base at J, with 8 bases between. Germline CDR1 is WNHNN and CDR2 is SYGVQD (reference sequence). The CDR3 sequence is CASSEPGSNTEAFF. The CDR3 DNA reads TGCGCCAGCAGTGAGCCAGGGTCGAACACTGAAGCTTTCTTT.

The rearrangement joins TRBV7-8 to TRBJ2-5, with 8 bases matching TRBD2. This CDR3 has 14 amino acids. Trimming removed 3 bases from V and 5 bases from J; junction bases left unmatched: 5. CDR1 and CDR2 from the germline V gene are SGHVS and FQNEAQ. As DNA, the CDR3 is TGTGCCAGCAGCTTCGGCGGGGGGTGGGAGACCCAGTACTTC. It translates to CASSFGGGWETQYF.

The V call is TRBV27, the J call TRBJ1-4, with 11 bases fitting TRBD1. V was pared by 5 bases and J by 4 bases, with 12 bases of the junction left unmatched. Germline CDR1 reads MNHEY; CDR2 reads SMNVEV (reference sequence). The length of the CDR3 is 18 residues. The CDR3 is CASSQTGTGGLVNEKLFF. In DNA form, the CDR3 reads TGTGCCAGCAGTCAGACCGGGACAGGGGGGTTAGTTAATGAAAAACTGTTTTTT.

The chain links TRBV27 to TRBJ1-1; TRBD1 might be the D (6 bases). Trimming took off 2 bases at V and 8 bases at J, with 15 bases between the two ends. The CDR3 has 14 amino acids. The V gene's germline CDR1 is MNHEY and CDR2 SMNVEV (reference sequence). The CDR3 region has the DNA TGTGCCAGCAGTTTAAAATCCGACGGGACAGAAGCTTTCTTT. As protein: CASSLKSDGTEAFF.

The CDR3 sequence is CASSIDRGSNQPQHF. CDR3 bases: TGTGCCAGCAGCATCGACAGGGGTAGCAATCAGCCCCAGCATTTT. This chain connects TRBV6-5 to TRBJ1-5; 8 nucleotides align to TRBD1. The germline CDR1 and CDR2 sequences are MNHEY and SVGAGI. This CDR3 has 15 amino acids. J gave up 0 bases and V 6 bases, and 4 bases lay outside the gene matches.

This rearrangement joins TRBV5-6 to TRBJ1-2; 9 bases map to TRBD1. Trimming removed 2 bases from V and 6 bases from J; junction bases left unmatched: 8. Germline lookup yields CDR1 SGHDT and CDR2 YYEEEE. The CDR3 length is 15 residues. The CDR3 spells CASSFLSGTGNGYTF. The CDR3, as DNA: TGTGCCAGCAGCTTCCTAAGCGGGACAGGGAATGGCTACACCTTC.

The chain couples TRBV5-1 to TRBJ1-2, with D perhaps TRBD1 (5 bases). The CDR3 extends over 15 amino acids. The V gene's germline CDR1 is SGHRS and CDR2 YFSETQ. V lost 6 bases, J lost 2 bases, and 17 bases lay in between. CDR3 nucleotides: TGCGCCAGCACCCCGGATCGGGGGATAAACTATGGCTACACCTTC. It encodes CASTPDRGINYGYTF.

This clone showed up just once. The chain uses TRBV6-2 or TRBV6-3 and TRBJ1-2; D is ambiguous. CDR3 length equals 12 residues. Germline CDR1 and CDR2: MNHEY and SVGEGT. V gave up 5 bases and J gave up 5 bases, with 9 bases separating them. CDR3 in amino acids: CASSRSVYGYTF. CDR3 coding DNA: TGTGCCAGCAGTCGATCGGTTTATGGCTACACCTTC.

This sequence joins TRBV23-1 and TRBJ1-2; D uncertain. TRBV23-1 carries the ORF label, with uncertain function. Trimming removed 2 bases at V and 7 bases at J, with 5 bases between. The CDR3 runs to 11 residues. CDR3: CASSQVSGYTF. The DNA of the CDR3 is TGCGCCAGCAGTCAAGTCTCTGGCTACACCTTC.

The genes are TRBV4-1 and TRBJ2-7; a possible D gene is TRBD1 (5 bases). The CDR3 is 15 amino acids. CDR1 MGHRA and CDR2 YSYEKL come from the germline V gene. Trimming shortened V by 1 base and J by 4 bases, and 14 bases separated the two germline ends. CDR3 bases: TGCGCCAGCAGCCAAGGGTCAGGGATAGGTTACGAGCAGTACTTC. Amino acids: CASSQGSGIGYEQYF.

The chain recombines TRBV19 with TRBJ2-5, with 12 positions matching TRBD2. The CDR3 consists of 14 residues. Germline assignment: CDR1 LNHDA and CDR2 SQIVND (reference sequence). Trimming took 9 bases from V and 0 from J; bases not matched to a gene: 2. The CDR3 DNA reads TGTGCCAGCCGACTAGCGGGAGACCAAGAGACCCAGTACTTC. Protein sequence: CASRLAGDQETQYF.

The table lists this clone with a count of one. The chain uses TRBV21-1 and TRBJ2-1; TRBD2, as called in the table, went unchecked against the DNA. TRBV21-1 is termed a pseudogene. The CDR3 loop spans 16 amino acids. CDR3 nucleotides: TGTGCCAGCAGCAAAGTGGATGGACTGGTGAACAATGAGCAGTTCTTC. Its translation is CASSKVDGLVNNEQFF.

V and J are TRBV6-6 and TRBJ2-3; D is undetermined. Trimming left V 8 bases short and J 1 base short, with 7 bases between. Germline V CDR1 and CDR2: MNHNY, SVGAGI (reference sequence). The CDR3 spans 12 residues. Here the CDR3 reads CASRQGTDTQYF. The CDR3 nucleotides read TGTGCCAGCCGACAAGGCACAGATACGCAGTATTTT.

The V gene is TRBV6-2 or TRBV6-3, the J gene TRBJ2-7; TRBD2 matches 8 bases. The length of the CDR3 is 14 residues. CDR1 is MNHEY and CDR2 is SVGEGT in the germline V gene. V lost 4 bases and J lost 2; bases outside the gene matches: 4. CDR3 in DNA: TGTGCCAGCAGTTTACGGGGGGGCCCCTACGAGCAGTACTTC. Translated, it gives CASSLRGGPYEQYF.

The chain employs TRBV12-3 or TRBV12-4 and TRBJ1-1, with D uncertain. V was clipped by 8 bases and J by 11 bases, with 21 bases between them. The CDR3 spans 13 residues. The CDR3 is CASSYTGSLGAFF. CDR3 nucleotide sequence: TGTGCCAGCTCTTATACCGGGAGTTTGGGGGCTTTCTTT.

With respect to this clone: Sequence at one end of the junction differs from germline and may be a read error. J is TRBJ2-7 and V is TRBV4-2, with D tentatively TRBD1 (8 bases). There are 14 residues in the CDR3. CDR1 LGHNA and CDR2 YNFKEQ come from the germline V gene. The CDR3 loop reads CASSKDRGGGEQYF. CDR3 coding DNA: TGTGCCAGCAGCAAAGACAGGGGCGGGGGCGAGCAGTACTTC.

Only a few counts were recorded for this clone. The V call is TRBV30, the J call TRBJ2-1; the match to TRBD1 covers 10 bases. CDR1 is GTSNPN and CDR2 is SVGIG in the germline V gene (reference sequence). After removal of 0 bases from V and 3 bases from J, the junction contained 5 bases not matched to a gene. The CDR3 is made up of 16 amino acids. This chain's CDR3 is CAWSVVWDRGYNEQFF. CDR3 sequence (DNA): TGTGCCTGGAGTGTAGTTTGGGACAGGGGCTACAATGAGCAGTTCTTC.

The genes are TRBV19 and TRBJ1-4; D unclear. The CDR3 covers 14 residues. CDR1 and CDR2 (germline): LNHDA, SQIVND (reference sequence). Trimming left V 6 bases short and J 4 bases short, with 12 bases between. The CDR3 sequence is CASRGGQDNEKLFF. In nucleotides, the CDR3 is TGTGCCAGTAGAGGAGGGCAGGATAATGAAAAACTGTTTTTT.

The chain recombines TRBV11-2 with TRBJ2-7, with D perhaps TRBD2 (5 bases). Germline values: CDR1 SGHAT, CDR2 FQNNGV. Trimming removed 2 bases from V and 2 bases from J, with 13 bases in between. The CDR3 consists of 15 residues. The DNA for the CDR3 is TGTGCCAGCAGCTTACCCGGGGTGCTTACCTACGAGCAGTACTTC. It specifies CASSLPGVLTYEQYF.

This clone showed up just once. The gene calls are TRBV7-7 and TRBJ2-7; TRBD1 aligns across 7 bases. The V gene's germline CDR1 is SSHAT and CDR2 FNYEAQ (reference sequence). Germline trimming cut 1 base from V and 6 bases from J; bases unmatched to any gene: 9. The CDR3 length is 15 residues. The CDR3 reads CASSLGRDSLSEQYF. The CDR3 region has the DNA TGTGCCAGCAGCTTAGGTCGGGACAGCTTAAGCGAGCAGTACTTC.